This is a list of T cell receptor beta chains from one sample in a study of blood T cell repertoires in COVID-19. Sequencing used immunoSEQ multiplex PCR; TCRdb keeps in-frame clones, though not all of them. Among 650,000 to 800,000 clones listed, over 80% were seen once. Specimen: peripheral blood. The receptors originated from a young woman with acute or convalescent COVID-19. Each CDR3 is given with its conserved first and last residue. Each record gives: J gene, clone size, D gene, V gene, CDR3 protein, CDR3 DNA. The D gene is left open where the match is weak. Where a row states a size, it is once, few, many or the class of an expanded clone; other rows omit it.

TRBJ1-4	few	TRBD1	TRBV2	CAVRDREMGGEKLFF	TGTGCCGTCCGGGACAGGGAGATGGGAGGTGAAAAACTGTTTTTT
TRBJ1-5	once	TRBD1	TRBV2	CASSVDRGDLQPQHF	TGTGCCAGCAGTGTGGACAGGGGTGATTTGCAGCCCCAGCATTTT
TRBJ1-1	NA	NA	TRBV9	CASTLGQTPNTEAFF	TGTGCCAGCACCCTTGGACAGACTCCGAACACTGAAGCTTTCTTT
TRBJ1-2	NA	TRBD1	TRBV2	CASSGPSTGGLYGYTF	TGTGCCAGCAGTGGACCGTCGACAGGGGGTTTATATGGCTACACCTTC
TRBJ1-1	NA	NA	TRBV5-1	CASSWAQGNTEAFF	TGCGCCAGCAGCTGGGCCCAAGGGAACACTGAAGCTTTCTTT
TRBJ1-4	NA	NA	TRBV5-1	CASSFGGSGEKLFF	TGCGCCAGCAGCTTTGGGGGGTCGGGTGAAAAACTGTTTTTT
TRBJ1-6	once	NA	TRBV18	CASSTKDYSPLHF	TGTGCCAGCTCAACAAAGGACTATTCACCCCTCCACTTT
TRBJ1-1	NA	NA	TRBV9	CASSSGQRTEAFF	TGTGCCAGCAGCTCCGGACAGCGGACTGAAGCTTTCTTT
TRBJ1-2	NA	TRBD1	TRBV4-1	CASREGGTEFNYGYTF	TGCGCCAGCAGAGAGGGTGGGACAGAATTTAACTATGGCTACACCTTC
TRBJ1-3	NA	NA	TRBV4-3	CASSYEFNSGNTIYF	TGCGCCAGCAGCTACGAGTTTAACTCTGGAAACACCATATATTTT
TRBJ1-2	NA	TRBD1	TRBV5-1	CASSFWDSKSEGYTF	TGCGCCAGCAGCTTCTGGGACAGCAAGAGTGAGGGCTACACCTTC
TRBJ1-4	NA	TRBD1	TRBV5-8	CASSPGDRVTNEKLFF	TGTGCCAGCAGTCCCGGAGACAGGGTAACTAATGAAAAACTGTTTTTT
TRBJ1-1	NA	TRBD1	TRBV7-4	CASRREGQGAGDTEAFF	TGTGCCAGCAGGAGAGAGGGACAGGGGGCGGGTGACACTGAAGCTTTCTTT
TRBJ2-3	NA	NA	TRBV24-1	CATSGQWGQDTQYF	TGTGCCACCAGTGGCCAGTGGGGCCAGGATACGCAGTATTTT
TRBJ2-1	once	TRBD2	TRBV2	CASRHGGYSYNEQFF	TGTGCCAGCAGGCACGGGGGGTACTCCTACAATGAGCAGTTCTTC
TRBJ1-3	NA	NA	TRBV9	CASSATGTGGNTIYF	TGTGCCAGCAGCGCAACAGGGACGGGAGGAAACACCATATATTTT
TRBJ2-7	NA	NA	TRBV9	CASSLWDKGREQYF	TGTGCCAGCAGCTTATGGGACAAGGGGCGAGAGCAGTACTTC
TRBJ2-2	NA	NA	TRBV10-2	CASSVAPNTGELFF	TGCGCCAGCAGCGTAGCACCTAACACCGGGGAGCTGTTTTTT
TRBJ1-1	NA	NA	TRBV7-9	CASSVFSGGWITEAFF	TGTGCCAGCAGCGTGTTCTCCGGGGGTTGGATCACTGAAGCTTTCTTT
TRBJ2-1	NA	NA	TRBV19	CASTGGYYDNEQFF	TGTGCCAGTACAGGGGGGTATTATGACAATGAGCAGTTCTTC
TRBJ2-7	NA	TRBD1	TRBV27	CASRTGTGHYEQYF	TGTGCCAGCAGAACCGGGACAGGGCATTACGAGCAGTACTTC
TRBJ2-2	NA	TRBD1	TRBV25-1	CASSARDRGTGELFF	TGTGCCAGCAGTGCCCGGGACAGGGGAACCGGGGAGCTGTTTTTT
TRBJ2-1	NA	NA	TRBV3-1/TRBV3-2	CASSHTGSDRLNEQFF	TGTGCCAGCAGCCACACAGGGAGCGACAGGCTCAATGAGCAGTTCTTC
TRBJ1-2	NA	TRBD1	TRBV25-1	CASRDRRNGYTF	TGTGCCAGCAGGGACAGGCGGAATGGCTACACCTTC
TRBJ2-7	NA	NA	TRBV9	CASSSSGTLSAYEQYF	TGTGCCAGCAGCTCATCGGGGACACTCTCAGCCTACGAGCAGTACTTC
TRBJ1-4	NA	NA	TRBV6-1	CASINLGRAKRRLFF	TGTGCCAGCATCAACCTGGGGAGGGCGAAGAGAAGACTGTTTTTT
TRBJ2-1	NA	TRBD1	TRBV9	CASTLMGQNYNEQFF	TGTGCCAGCACCCTGATGGGACAGAACTACAATGAGCAGTTCTTC
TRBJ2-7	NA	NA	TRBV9	CASSVQEGDEQYF	TGTGCCAGCAGCGTACAAGAGGGGGACGAGCAGTACTTC
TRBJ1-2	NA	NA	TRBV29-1	CSVEPMGGLAGYTF	TGCAGCGTTGAACCAATGGGGGGGTTGGCTGGCTACACCTTC
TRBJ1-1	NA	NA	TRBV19	CASSIGQRNTEAFF	TGTGCCAGTAGTATAGGACAGAGGAACACTGAAGCTTTCTTT
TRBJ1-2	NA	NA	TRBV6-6	CASRPGQINYGYTF	TGTGCCAGCAGACCGGGACAAATTAACTATGGCTACACCTTC
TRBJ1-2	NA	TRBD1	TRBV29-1	CSVPSGQGAIGYTF	TGCAGCGTTCCCTCGGGACAGGGGGCGATCGGCTACACCTTC
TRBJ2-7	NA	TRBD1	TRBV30	CAWSQGQGAYEQYF	TGTGCCTGGAGCCAGGGACAGGGGGCGTACGAGCAGTACTTC
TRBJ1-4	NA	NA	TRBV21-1	CASSNSGTGLEKLFF	TGTGCCAGCAGCAACTCCGGGACAGGGCTCGAAAAACTGTTTTTT
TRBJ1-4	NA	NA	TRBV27	CASSLQGFLRTNEKLFF	TGTGCCAGCAGTTTACAGGGGTTTCTCCGGACTAATGAAAAACTGTTTTTT
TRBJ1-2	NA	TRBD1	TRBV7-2	CASSTSSGGYISPYGYTF	TGTGCCAGCAGCACATCCTCAGGGGGCTACATATCCCCCTATGGCTACACCTTC
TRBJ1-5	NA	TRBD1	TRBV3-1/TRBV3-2	CASSQRGTDNQPQHF	TGTGCCAGCAGCCAAAGGGGGACAGATAATCAGCCCCAGCATTTT
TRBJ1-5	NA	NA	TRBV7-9	CASSFGPGKAQHF	TGTGCCAGCAGCTTCGGGCCCGGGAAGGCCCAGCATTTT
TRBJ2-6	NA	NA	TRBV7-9	CASSSNSGANVLTF	TGTGCCAGCAGCTCTAACTCTGGGGCCAACGTCCTGACTTTC
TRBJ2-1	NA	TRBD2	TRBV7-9	CASRTRLAGGPLNEQFF	TGTGCCAGCAGAACCCGGCTAGCGGGGGGGCCACTCAATGAGCAGTTCTTC
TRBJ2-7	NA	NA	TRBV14	CASSQDIGRVYEQYF	TGTGCCAGCAGCCAAGATATCGGCAGGGTCTACGAGCAGTACTTC
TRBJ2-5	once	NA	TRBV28	CASGRLGQAQETQYF	TGTGCCAGCGGCCGATTGGGGCAGGCGCAAGAGACCCAGTACTTC
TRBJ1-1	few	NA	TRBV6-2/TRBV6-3	CASSYAGNTEAFF	TGTGCCAGCAGTTACGCCGGGAACACTGAAGCTTTCTTT
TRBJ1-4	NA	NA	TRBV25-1	CASSEGLRGPATNEKLFF	TGTGCCAGCAGTGAAGGCTTACGAGGGCCCGCAACTAATGAAAAACTGTTTTTT
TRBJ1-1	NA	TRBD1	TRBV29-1	CSVREAGGTEAFF	TGCAGCGTCCGAGAGGCAGGGGGTACTGAAGCTTTCTTT
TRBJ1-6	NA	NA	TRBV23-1	CASSQQAYNSPLHF	TGCGCCAGCAGTCAGCAGGCGTATAATTCACCCCTCCACTTT
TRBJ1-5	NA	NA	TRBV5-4	CASSIDGNQPQHF	TGTGCCAGCAGTATAGACGGGAATCAGCCCCAGCATTTT
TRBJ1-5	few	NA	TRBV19	CASSIVSPRSNQPQHF	TGTGCCAGTAGTATAGTGAGCCCGAGGAGCAATCAGCCCCAGCATTTT
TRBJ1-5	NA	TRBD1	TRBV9	CASSVASRGFDQPQHF	TGTGCCAGCAGCGTAGCTAGCAGGGGGTTCGATCAGCCCCAGCATTTT
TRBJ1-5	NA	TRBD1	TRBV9	CASNEGQGAVGPQHF	TGTGCCAGCAATGAGGGACAGGGTGCGGTGGGGCCCCAGCATTTT
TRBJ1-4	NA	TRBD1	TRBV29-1	CSARQGTNEKLFF	TGCAGCGCCCGACAGGGAACTAATGAAAAACTGTTTTTT
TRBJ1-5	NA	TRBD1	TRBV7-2	CASSLATGPNQPQHF	TGTGCCAGCAGCTTAGCGACAGGGCCGAATCAGCCCCAGCATTTT
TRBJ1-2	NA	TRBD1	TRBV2	CASSPGQGAVGGYTF	TGTGCCAGCAGCCCGGGACAGGGGGCGGTCGGTGGCTACACCTTC
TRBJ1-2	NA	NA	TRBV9	CASSVGGWANQQGGYTF	TGTGCCAGCAGCGTAGGAGGGTGGGCGAACCAACAAGGGGGCTACACCTTC